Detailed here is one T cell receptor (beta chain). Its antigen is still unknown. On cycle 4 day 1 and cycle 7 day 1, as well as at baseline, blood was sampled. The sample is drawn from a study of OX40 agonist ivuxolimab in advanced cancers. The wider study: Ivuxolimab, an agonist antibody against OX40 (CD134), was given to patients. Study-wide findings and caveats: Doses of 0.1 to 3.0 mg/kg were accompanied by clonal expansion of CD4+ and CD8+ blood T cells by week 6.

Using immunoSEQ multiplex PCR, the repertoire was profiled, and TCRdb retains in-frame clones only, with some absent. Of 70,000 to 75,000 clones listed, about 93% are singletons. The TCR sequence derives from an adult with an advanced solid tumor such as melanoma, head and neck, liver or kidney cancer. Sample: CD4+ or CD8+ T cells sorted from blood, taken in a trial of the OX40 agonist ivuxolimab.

CDR3 region: CASSSDRAVTEAFF. In nucleotides, the CDR3 is TGTGCCAGCAGCTCCGACAGGGCAGTCACTGAAGCTTTCTTT. The genes are TRBV7-9 and TRBJ1-1; 7 nucleotides align to TRBD1. CDR1 is SEHNR, CDR2 FQNEAQ, per germline (reference sequence). V dropped 4 bases and J dropped 4; count of bases not matched to a gene: 6. This CDR3 contains 14 residues.